These T cell receptor beta chains were read from a single sample in a study of blood T cell repertoires in COVID-19. Libraries were prepared by immunoSEQ multiplex PCR; TCRdb keeps only in-frame clonotypes and omits some of them. The sample includes more than 300,000 clones, nearly 90% of them seen just once. Material for sequencing was PBMCs or T cells enriched from blood (not recorded which). The receptors here all came from a woman aged 30 to 39 who had recovered from COVID-19. CDR3s include the opening cysteine and the closing phenylalanine or tryptophan. The size entry is marked missing in some rows and otherwise reads once, few, many or a size class.

cdr3_aa j_call v_call clone_size
CASSESVSFYGYTF TRBJ1-2 TRBV6-1 few
CASRGGVKNTIYF TRBJ1-3 TRBV12-3/TRBV12-4 NA
CSENRGTTEAFF TRBJ1-1 TRBV29-1 NA
CASRSPNTEAFF TRBJ1-1 TRBV12-3/TRBV12-4 NA
CASSQDGRWRGLHEQYF TRBJ2-7 TRBV4-1 NA
CASSSGQGASGNTIYF TRBJ1-3 TRBV5-1 NA
CASSLEWSSGGQRGANVLTF TRBJ2-6 TRBV11-3 NA
CASSQATGYNSPLHF TRBJ1-6 TRBV4-1 NA
CASSIGVATDNEQFF TRBJ2-1 TRBV19 NA
CASSIDLGSWGYTF TRBJ1-2 TRBV19 NA
CASSTTGGMGYTF TRBJ1-2 TRBV7-9 NA
CASSLASGLAGTDTQYF TRBJ2-3 TRBV7-2 NA
CASSLEDRDNSPLHF TRBJ1-6 TRBV11-2 once
CASSLALGGGTGQFF TRBJ2-1 TRBV7-2 NA
CASSLEGPVMNTEAFF TRBJ1-1 TRBV27 NA
CASPGYTF TRBJ1-2 TRBV7-9 once
CASSPLPNTPGTGTLMNTEAFF TRBJ1-1 TRBV18 NA
CASSRSGGAAYEQYF TRBJ2-7 TRBV7-2 few
CASSMGSRALNEQFF TRBJ2-1 TRBV19 NA
CASSTDLAEKQFF TRBJ2-1 TRBV7-3 NA
CATSSGLGGSYEQYF TRBJ2-7 TRBV15 NA
CASSDAGLSYNEQFF TRBJ2-1 TRBV6-1 once
CAGSGGFGNTIYF TRBJ1-3 TRBV12-3/TRBV12-4 NA
CASRDDDRGGDYGYTF TRBJ1-2 TRBV5-6 NA